Listed below are T cell receptor beta chains from one sample, sequenced in a study of cytomegalovirus exposure and HLA in healthy donors. Method: immunoSEQ multiplex PCR; TCRdb's copy keeps in-frame clones and lacks some. The sample shows roughly 88,000 clones, around three quarters of them seen only once. The material sequenced was PBMCs. These receptor sequences come from a young man in good health and CMV-seropositive. The CDR3 runs from the conserved cysteine through the conserved F or W. A D gene is named only where the DNA matches it firmly. Only some rows state a clone size, as once, few, many or a class for expanded clones.

TRBJ1-4,.,few,TRBV6-6,TGTGCCAGCAGTTTACCGGGAGGTGAAAAACTGTTTTTT,CASSLPGGEKLFF
TRBJ1-1,.,.,TRBV18,TGTGCCAGCTCACCGGACATGAACACTGAAGCTTTCTTT,CASSPDMNTEAFF
TRBJ1-1,.,.,TRBV7-9,TGTGCCAGCAGCGGGGACTGGAACACTGAAGCTTTCTTT,CASSGDWNTEAFF
TRBJ2-5,.,few,TRBV10-3,TGTGCCATCAGTGGTTGGTCCGCGAAAGAGACCCAGTACTTC,CAISGWSAKETQYF
TRBJ1-1,TRBD1,.,TRBV6-5,TGTGCCAGCAGTTACGGGACAGGGATGAACACTGAAGCTTTCTTT,CASSYGTGMNTEAFF
TRBJ2-3,.,.,TRBV6-5,TGTGCCAGCAGTTACTCCGGGGGAGTCCAAGGTACGCAGTATTTT,CASSYSGGVQGTQYF
TRBJ2-3,.,.,TRBV2,TGTGCCAGCAGTGAGGCGGGTGCTAGCACAGATACGCAGTATTTT,CASSEAGASTDTQYF
TRBJ1-2,TRBD1,.,TRBV6-5,TGTGCCAGCAGTATGCCACAGGGGACTCGCATCTTC,CASSMPQGTRIF
TRBJ1-3,.,.,TRBV25-1,TGTGCCAGCAGTGAATACTATCGAAACACCATATATTTT,CASSEYYRNTIYF
TRBJ2-6,.,.,TRBV11-2,TGTGCCAGCAGCCTCTACTCTGGGGCCAACGTCCTGACTTTC,CASSLYSGANVLTF
TRBJ1-2,.,.,TRBV7-3,TGTGCCAGCAGCCATTCAGGGGTGGATGGCTACACCTTC,CASSHSGVDGYTF
TRBJ2-2,TRBD2,.,TRBV19,TGTGCCAGTAGTAAACTAGCGGGGAACACCGGGGAGCTGTTTTTT,CASSKLAGNTGELFF
TRBJ2-4,TRBD2,.,TRBV4-1,TGCGCCAGCAGCCGAGGTAGCGAGCGGGGAAACATTCAGTACTTC,CASSRGSERGNIQYF
TRBJ2-7,TRBD1,.,TRBV10-3,TGTGCCATCAGTGAGTCTGCCGGGACAGTCTACGAGCAGTACTTC,CAISESAGTVYEQYF
TRBJ2-5,.,.,TRBV6-1,TGTGCCAGCAGTTTATCCTCCGGGGTCGCGGAGACCCAGTACTTC,CASSLSSGVAETQYF
TRBJ2-2,TRBD1,.,TRBV7-6,TGTGCCAGCAGCTTCCCGCGGGGACAGGGGAACACCGGGGAGCTGTTTTTT,CASSFPRGQGNTGELFF
TRBJ1-1,.,.,TRBV25-1,TGTGCCAGCAGTGTCCCAGGGTGGGAGGGCACTGAAGCTTTCTTT,CASSVPGWEGTEAFF
TRBJ1-1,.,.,TRBV19,TGTGCCAGTAGTCCCGGAGGGTCTGAAGCTTTCTTT,CASSPGGSEAFF
TRBJ2-7,.,.,TRBV29-1,TGCAGCGTTGAGACAGGCTACGAGCAGTACTTC,CSVETGYEQYF
TRBJ2-1,.,.,TRBV20-1,TGCAGTGCTCTGAGGAATGAGCAGTTCTTC,CSALRNEQFF
TRBJ2-5,TRBD2,once,TRBV28,TGTGCCAGCAGTTACGGGGGAGGGAGGGAGACCCAGTACTTC,CASSYGGGRETQYF
TRBJ2-5,TRBD2,few,TRBV7-2,TGTGCCAGCAGGGATCCGGGGGGTCGGGAGACCCAGTACTTC,CASRDPGGRETQYF
TRBJ1-1,.,.,TRBV19,TGTGCCAGTAGTATAGTAGGGGAAAGGGAAGCTTTCTTT,CASSIVGEREAFF
TRBJ2-7,TRBD1,.,TRBV28,TGTGCCAGCGGGGCATACAGGGGGCAAAGAACCTACGAGCAGTACTTC,CASGAYRGQRTYEQYF
TRBJ2-5,TRBD2,.,TRBV6-1,TGTGCCAGCACTGAACTGGGGCTAGCGGGACAAGAGACCCAGTACTTC,CASTELGLAGQETQYF
TRBJ1-4,.,.,TRBV6-6,TGTGCCAGCAAACAGCGGGGGGAGGATGAAAAACTGTTTTTT,CASKQRGEDEKLFF
TRBJ2-6,.,.,TRBV19,TGTGCCAGTAGTATACCCTTGGGACTGGGAGGGGCCAACGTCCTGACTTTC,CASSIPLGLGGANVLTF
TRBJ1-6,TRBD1,.,TRBV7-2,TGTGCCAGCAGCACCGGACAGGGAGATAATTCACCCCTCCACTTT,CASSTGQGDNSPLHF
TRBJ2-1,.,.,TRBV29-1,TGCAGCGTTGGTGACGGGTACAATGAGCAGTTCTTC,CSVGDGYNEQFF
TRBJ1-5,TRBD1,.,TRBV9,TGTGCCAGCAGCGTAGGAGACAGGGGATTTGACAATCAGCCCCAGCATTTT,CASSVGDRGFDNQPQHF
TRBJ2-5,TRBD2,once,TRBV18,TGTGCCAGCTCACTCAAGTGGGCGGGAGAAAGGGAGACCCAGTACTTC,CASSLKWAGERETQYF
TRBJ2-1,TRBD2,.,TRBV30,TGTGCCTGGAAGCGGGAGGGCTACAATGAGCAGTTCTTC,CAWKREGYNEQFF
TRBJ1-4,TRBD1,few,TRBV27,TGTGCCAGCAGTTCGCCACCGCGGACAGGGCGTGAAAAACTGTTTTTT,CASSSPPRTGREKLFF